This record concerns one TCR beta chain sequence. The record originates from a study of blood T cell repertoires in COVID-19. Study background: Spain, Italy and the United States supplied samples that represented acute and convalescent COVID-19. Sample material is recorded as cDNA or gDNA derived from T cells, B-cell-depleted T cells, or PBMCs.

As originally analysed: Amplification of reference gene primers provided the estimated nucleated cell counts. Measured with immunoSEQ multiplex PCR; TCRdb has only the in-frame clones, and not every one. From that table come the V and J calls and clone size; the DNA was used to work out D and trimming. The sample shows about 65,000 clones, nearly 85% of them seen only once. Germline V CDR1 and CDR2: LGHNA, YNFKEQ. This CDR3 contains 17 residues. V was cut by 3 bases and J by 0 bases, with 15 bases left in between. This sequence joins TRBV4-2 and TRBJ1-3; unclear D gene. This receptor was obtained from a human donor in a cohort sampled during active COVID-19. Sequenced input: peripheral blood. For the CDR3, the DNA is TGTGCCAGCAGCCAGGCCCCCGCCAGGATCTCTGGAAACACCATATATTTT. This gives the protein CASSQAPARISGNTIYF.